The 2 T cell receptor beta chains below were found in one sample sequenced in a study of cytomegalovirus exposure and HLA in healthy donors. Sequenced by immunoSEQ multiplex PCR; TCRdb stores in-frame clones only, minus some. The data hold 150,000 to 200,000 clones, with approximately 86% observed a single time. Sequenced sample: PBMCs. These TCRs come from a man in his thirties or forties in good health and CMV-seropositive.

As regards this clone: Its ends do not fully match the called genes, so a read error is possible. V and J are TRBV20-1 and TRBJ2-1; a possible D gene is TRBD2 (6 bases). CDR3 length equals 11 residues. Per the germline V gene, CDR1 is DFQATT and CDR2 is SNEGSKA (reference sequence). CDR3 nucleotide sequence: TGCAGTGTCCCGGGGGACTTATCGTTGATCTTC. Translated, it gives CSVPGDLSLIF.

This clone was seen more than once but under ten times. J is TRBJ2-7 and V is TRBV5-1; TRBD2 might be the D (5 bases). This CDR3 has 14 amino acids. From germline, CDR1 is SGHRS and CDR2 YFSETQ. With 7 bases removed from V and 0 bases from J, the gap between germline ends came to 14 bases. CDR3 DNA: TGCGCCAGCCGGACCGGGGAACTCTCCTACGAGCAGTACTTC. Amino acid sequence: CASRTGELSYEQYF. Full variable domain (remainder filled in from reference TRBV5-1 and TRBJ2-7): KAGVTQTPRYLIKTRGQQVTLSCSPISGHRSVSWYQQTPGQGLQFLFEYFSETQRNKGNFPGRFSGRQFSNSRSEMNVSTLELGDSALYLCASRTGELSYEQYFGPGTRLTVT.